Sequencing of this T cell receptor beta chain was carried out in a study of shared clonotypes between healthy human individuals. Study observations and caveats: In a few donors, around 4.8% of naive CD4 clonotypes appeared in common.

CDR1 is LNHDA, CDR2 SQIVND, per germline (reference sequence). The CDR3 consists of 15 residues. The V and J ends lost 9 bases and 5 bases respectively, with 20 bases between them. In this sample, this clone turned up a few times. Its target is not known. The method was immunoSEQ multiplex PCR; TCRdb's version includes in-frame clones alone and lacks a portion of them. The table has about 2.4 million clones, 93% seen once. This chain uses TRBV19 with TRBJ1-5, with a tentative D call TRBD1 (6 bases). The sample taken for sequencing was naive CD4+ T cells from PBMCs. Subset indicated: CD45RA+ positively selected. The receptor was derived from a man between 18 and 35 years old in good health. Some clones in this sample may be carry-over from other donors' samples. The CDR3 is CASTMLTGKYQPQHF. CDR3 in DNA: TGTGCCAGCACAATGCTCACAGGGAAGTATCAGCCCCAGCATTTT.